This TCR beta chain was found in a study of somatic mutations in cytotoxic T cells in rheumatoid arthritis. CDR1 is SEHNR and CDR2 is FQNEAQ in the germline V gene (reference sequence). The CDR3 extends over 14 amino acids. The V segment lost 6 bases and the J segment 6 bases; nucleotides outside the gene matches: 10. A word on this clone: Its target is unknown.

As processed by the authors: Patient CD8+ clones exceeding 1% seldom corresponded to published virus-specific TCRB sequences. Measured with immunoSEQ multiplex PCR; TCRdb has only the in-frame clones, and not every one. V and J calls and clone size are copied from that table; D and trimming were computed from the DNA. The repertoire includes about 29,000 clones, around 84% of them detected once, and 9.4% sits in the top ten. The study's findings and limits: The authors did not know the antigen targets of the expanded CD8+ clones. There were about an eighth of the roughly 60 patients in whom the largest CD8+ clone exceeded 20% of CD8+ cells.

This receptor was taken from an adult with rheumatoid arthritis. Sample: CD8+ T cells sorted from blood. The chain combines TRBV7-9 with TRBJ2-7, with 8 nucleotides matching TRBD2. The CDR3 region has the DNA TGTGCCAGCAGTTTCCCGGGACTAGGATCCGAGCAGTACTTC. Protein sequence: CASSFPGLGSEQYF.